This T cell receptor (beta chain) was documented in a study of shared clonotypes between healthy human individuals. Study as a whole: The composition of the donors was a couple of women and a few men aged 18 to 49.

Ten immunoSEQ deep assay plates were used by the authors to sequence unsorted PBMC DNA. TCRdb's copy holds only in-frame clones and misses some; the assay was immunoSEQ multiplex PCR. The sample lists around 530,000 clones, around 81% occurring once. Input material: PBMCs. The TCR comes from a woman aged 35 to 49 in good health. Some clones in this sample may be carry-over from other donors' samples.

CDR3 region: CAIRGERRPPGDTQYF. The CDR3 DNA reads as TGTGCCATCAGGGGGGAACGGAGGCCCCCGGGGGATACGCAGTATTTT. The chain is built from TRBV10-3 and TRBJ2-3; possibly TRBD1 or TRBD2 for D (5 bases each). Trimming left V 6 bases short and J 6 bases short, with 22 bases between. Germline lookup yields CDR1 ENHRY and CDR2 SYGVKD. The CDR3 extends over 16 amino acids.